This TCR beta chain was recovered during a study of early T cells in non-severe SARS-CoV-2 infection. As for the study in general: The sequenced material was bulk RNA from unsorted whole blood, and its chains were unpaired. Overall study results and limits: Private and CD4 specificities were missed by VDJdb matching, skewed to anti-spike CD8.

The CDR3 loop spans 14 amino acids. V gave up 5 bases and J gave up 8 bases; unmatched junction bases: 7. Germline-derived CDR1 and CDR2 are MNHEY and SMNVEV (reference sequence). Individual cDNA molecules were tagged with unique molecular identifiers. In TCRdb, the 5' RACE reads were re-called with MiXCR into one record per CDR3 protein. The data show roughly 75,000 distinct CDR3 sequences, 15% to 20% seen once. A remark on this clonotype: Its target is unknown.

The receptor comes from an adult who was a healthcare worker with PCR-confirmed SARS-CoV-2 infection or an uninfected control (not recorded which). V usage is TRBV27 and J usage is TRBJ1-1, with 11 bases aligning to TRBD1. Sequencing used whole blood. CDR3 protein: CASSRTGGLVEAFF. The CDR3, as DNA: TGTGCCAGCAGTCGGACAGGGGGCTTAGTGGAAGCTTTCTTT.